The next 17 T cell receptor beta chains were all read from a single sample in a study of prognosis after radiotherapy for stage I lung cancer. CDR3 of TCR beta was amplified from genomic DNA via a two-round multiplex PCR. Amplification during the initial PCR round employed primers specific to each TRBV and TRBJ gene. MiXCR was run by TCRdb on the multiplex PCR reads, yielding one entry per CDR3 protein. Altogether approximately 13,000 distinct CDR3 sequences are present, 31% being singletons, with the ten largest covering about a quarter. The sample consisted of PBMCs, taken before or after stereotactic body radiation therapy (not recorded which). These receptors originate from a donor aged 50 or older with non-small cell lung cancer.

This clonotype has a count of ten or more. The J gene is TRBJ1-4, the V gene TRBV12-3 or TRBV12-4; D gene uncertain. The length of the CDR3 is 13 residues. Trimming stripped 0 bases from V and 13 bases from J, with 12 bases between. CDR3 loop: CASSLAQDGLLFF. The CDR3 region has the DNA TGTGCCAGCAGTTTAGCCCAGGACGGGTTACTGTTTTTT.

V gene TRBV28 combines with J gene TRBJ2-6, with D unclear. Germline CDR1 and CDR2: MDHEN and SYDVKM. This CDR3 contains 16 residues. V lost 10 bases and J 0 bases, leaving 16 bases between the germline ends. The CDR3 loop reads CANNFLGNSGANVLTF. As DNA, the CDR3 is TGTGCCAACAATTTCTTGGGGAACTCTGGGGCCAACGTCCTGACTTTC.

Remarks on this clonotype: A far more abundant clone sits one base away, making this likely a read error. The CDR3 nucleotides read TGTGTCAGCAGGAAGGGGATAGCGGGAGTCTACGAGCAGTACTTC. Translating it yields CVSRKGIAGVYEQYF. J is TRBJ2-7 and V is TRBV6-4; 9 bases are a match to TRBD2. In germline, CDR1 is MRHNA, CDR2 SNTAGT. There are 15 residues in the CDR3.

In this sample, this clonotype turned up many times. The chain joins TRBV11-2 to TRBJ1-1; 8 nucleotides agree with TRBD1. The length of the CDR3 is 16 residues. J was trimmed by 5 bases and V by 5 bases; bases with no gene match: 13. Germline lookup yields CDR1 SGHAT and CDR2 FQNNGV. CDR3 region: CASSPSGQGAKTEAFF. The DNA of the CDR3 is TGTGCCAGCAGCCCATCTGGTCAGGGGGCGAAAACTGAAGCTTTCTTT.

Concerning this clonotype itself: Sequence at one end of the junction differs from germline and may be a read error. This sequence joins TRBV6-6 and TRBJ2-7; the D gene is possibly TRBD2 (5 bases). This CDR3 comprises 15 residues. CDR1 MNHNY and CDR2 SVGAGI come from the germline V gene (reference sequence). CDR3 region: CASIYSFPGSIEQYF. CDR3 in DNA: TGTGCCAGCATTTACTCTTTTCCGGGGTCTATTGAGCAGTACTTC.

This clonotype was seen many times. This sequence joins TRBV10-3 and TRBJ1-6; no clear D. This CDR3 has 14 amino acids. Germline V gives CDR1 ENHRY, CDR2 SYGVKD. The V gene lost 5 bases and the J gene lost 7 bases, with 12 bases spanning the gap. The CDR3: CAISPNGWNSPLHF. The CDR3 DNA is TGTGCCATCAGTCCAAACGGCTGGAATTCACCCCTCCACTTT.

By sample fraction, this clonotype is medium-sized. The CDR3 loop is CASRETGSHTIYF. For the CDR3, the DNA is TGTGCCAGCAGAGAGACAGGGTCGCACACCATATATTTT. The chain links TRBV12-3 or TRBV12-4 to TRBJ1-3, with 7 nucleotides matching TRBD1. The J segment lost 8 bases and the V segment lost 6 bases, leaving 7 bases of the junction unmatched. CDR3 length: 13 residues.

Note on this clonotype: A far larger clone is off by one base, so a read error is likely. V usage is TRBV6-5 and J usage is TRBJ2-7; 8 nucleotides line up with TRBD2. Germline V gene sequence: CDR1 MNHEY, CDR2 SVGAGI. This CDR3 has 14 amino acids. CDR3 in DNA: TGTGCCAGCAGTCCAGCGGGAGATGCCTACGAGCACTACTTC. Translation: CASSPAGDAYEHYF.

With regard to this clonotype: A far larger clone is only one base removed, so a read error is likely. V gene TRBV11-3 combines with J gene TRBJ2-5; D is perhaps TRBD1 (7 bases). Trimming removed 4 bases from V and 7 bases from J, with 19 bases in between. This CDR3 is built from 15 residues. Germline lookup yields CDR1 SGHNT and CDR2 YENEEA. The CDR3 region has the DNA TGTGCCAGCAGCTCGAGACAGGGAGGAAGGTGGACCCAGTACTTC. It codes for CASSSRQGGRWTQYF.

As to this clonotype: Germline and junction disagree at one end, which may indicate a read error. V is TRBV27 and J is TRBJ2-7, with D tentatively TRBD2 (5 bases). The CDR3 totals 13 residues. The germline CDR1 and CDR2 sequences are MNHEY and SMNVEV (reference sequence). CDR3 protein: CASSLSSGNEQYF. The CDR3 DNA reads as TGTGCCAGCAGTTTATCGAGCGGAAACGAACAGTACTTC.

This clonotype is deemed medium-sized. The chain carries TRBV2 and TRBJ2-7; a possible D gene is TRBD1 (6 bases). This CDR3 spans 13 amino acids. V lost 6 bases to trimming and J lost 3 bases, with 12 bases between them. CDR1 and CDR2 (germline): SNHLY, FYNNEI. In DNA, the CDR3 is TGTGCCAGCAGACCCTGGACAGACTACGAGCAGTACTTC. This codes for CASRPWTDYEQYF.

In this sample, this clonotype turned up many times. The V gene is TRBV29-1, the J gene TRBJ2-1; TRBD2 matches 7 bases. CDR3 length: 15 amino acids. J was trimmed by 6 bases and V by 3 bases; bases with no gene match: 11. Germline V lookup: CDR1 SQVTM, CDR2 ANQGSEA. CDR3 sequence: CSVEGGGISPNEQFF. The DNA for the CDR3 is TGCAGCGTTGAGGGGGGAGGGATCAGCCCCAATGAGCAGTTCTTC.

Note on this clonotype: It is likely a read error: a sequence one base away is far more abundant. This chain connects TRBV6-8 to TRBJ2-7; 10 bases line up with TRBD2. Germline CDR1 is MNHGY and CDR2 is SAAAGT. This CDR3 has 13 amino acids. This chain's CDR3 is CVSRKREGYEQYF. In nucleotides, the CDR3 is TGTGTCAGCAGAAAGCGGGAGGGCTACGAGCAGTACTTC.

This clonotype is medium-sized (0.01 to 0.1%). This sequence joins TRBV27 and TRBJ2-1; 11 nucleotides align to TRBD1. Unmatched junction bases numbered 17, after V lost 5 bases and J lost 5 bases. Per the germline V gene, CDR1 is MNHEY and CDR2 is SMNVEV (reference sequence). The CDR3 covers 19 residues. DNA for the CDR3: TGTGCCAGCAGTACTCAAGACGCCGGGACAGGGGGGGTAAACAATGAGCAGTTCTTC. Translation: CASSTQDAGTGGVNNEQFF.

This clonotype came up once. Germline and junction disagree at one end, which may indicate a read error. J is TRBJ2-1 and V is TRBV6-2 or TRBV6-3; D is unresolved. There are 14 residues in the CDR3. Germline values: CDR1 MNHEY, CDR2 SVGEGT. Written as DNA, the CDR3 is TGTGCCAGCAAGTTGGCTAGAGGATACAATGAGAAGTTCTTC. Its protein product is CASKLARGYNEKFF.

This clonotype was picked up many times. This sequence joins TRBV6-2 or TRBV6-3 and TRBJ2-1, with 7 nucleotides matching TRBD2. CDR1 is MNHEY, CDR2 SVGEGT, per germline. The CDR3 contains 18 residues. V was pared by 0 bases and J by 4 bases, with 12 bases of the junction left unmatched. As DNA, the CDR3 is TGTGCCAGCAGTTACTCGATCGGCGGGAGCGGAGGATACAATGAGCAGTTCTTC. The encoded protein is CASSYSIGGSGGYNEQFF.

This clonotype showed up many times. This chain uses TRBV30 with TRBJ2-4; tentative D call: TRBD1 (5 bases). Trimming shortened V by 1 base and J by 0 bases, and 10 bases separated the two germline ends. The CDR3 is made up of 15 amino acids. Germline CDR1 and CDR2: GTSNPN and SVGIG (reference sequence). CDR3 residues: CAWSGGGLAKNIQYF. The DNA of the CDR3 is TGTGCCTGGAGTGGGGGCGGATTAGCCAAAAACATTCAGTACTTC.